The sequence of this T cell receptor (beta chain) was determined in a study of T cell responses to AZD1222 COVID-19 vaccine. The table came from immunoSEQ multiplex PCR; TCRdb's copy has only in-frame clones and leaves some out. The sample lists roughly 260,000 clones; 85% to 95% were seen once. CDR3 length: 17 residues. Unmatched junction bases numbered 3, after V lost 0 bases and J lost 0 bases. Germline values: CDR1 LNHNV, CDR2 YYDKDF (reference sequence). This TCR was recovered from an adult in good health. Sequencing used peripheral blood, obtained on day 0 of AZD1222 vaccination. The rearrangement joins TRBV15 to TRBJ2-1; 9 bases align to TRBD2. The DNA of the CDR3 is TGTGCCACCAGCAGAGAGGGCGGGAGGGTCTCCTACAATGAGCAGTTCTTC. It codes for CATSREGGRVSYNEQFF.